This TCR beta chain was profiled in a study of T cell responses to AZD1222 COVID-19 vaccine. At the level of the study: Pooled samples include second doses given at about 4 or 12 weeks. Findings of the study overall: Nearly half of unique spike-specific TCRs reportedly avoided B.1.351 and B.1.1.7 mutated regions. Two AZD1222 doses significantly raised spike-specific TCR breadth and depth over controls.

A note on this clone: The antigen remains unidentified.

TCRdb keeps only in-frame clones here, not all; method: immunoSEQ multiplex PCR. The sample lists around 100,000 clones, more than 90% occurring once. Trimming stripped 0 bases from V and 5 bases from J, with 11 bases between. The length of the CDR3 is 14 residues. Germline lookup yields CDR1 SGHNT and CDR2 YYREEE (reference sequence). The chain is built from TRBV5-4 and TRBJ1-1, with D perhaps matching TRBD1 (5 bases). Sequencing was performed on peripheral blood, taken on day 0 of AZD1222 vaccination. This sequence originates from an adult in good health. CDR3 residues: CASSLDGGSTEAFF. In nucleotides, the CDR3 is TGTGCCAGCAGCTTGGATGGGGGTAGTACTGAAGCTTTCTTT.